The clone carrying this T cell receptor beta chain was observed a handful of times. The antigen is not known. Germline values: CDR1 SEHNR, CDR2 FQNEAQ (reference sequence). V dropped 5 bases and J dropped 1; count of bases not matched to a gene: 5. The CDR3 has 14 amino acids. This specimen belongs to a study of early T cells in non-severe SARS-CoV-2 infection. The library protocol tagged individual cDNA molecules with unique molecular identifiers. TCRdb itself ran the 5' RACE reads through MiXCR, one entry per CDR3 protein. Of tens of thousands of distinct CDR3 sequences listed, 4% to 5.5% are singletons. Points from the study as a whole: Private and CD4 specificities were missed by VDJdb matching, skewed to anti-spike CD8.

The sequencing input was whole blood. The chain has TRBV7-9 and TRBJ2-7; 7 nucleotides align to TRBD2. The sequence was collected from an adult who was a healthcare worker with PCR-confirmed SARS-CoV-2 infection or an uninfected control (not recorded which). The CDR3 DNA sequence: TGTGCCAGCAGCATGAGCGGGAATTCCTACGAGCAGTACTTC. Amino acid sequence: CASSMSGNSYEQYF.